This is a list of T cell receptor beta chains from one sample in a study of blood T cell repertoires in COVID-19. Sequenced by immunoSEQ multiplex PCR; TCRdb stores in-frame clones only, minus some. The sample has approximately 300,000 clones, more than 75% seen once. What was sequenced was PBMCs or T cells enriched from blood (not recorded which). The receptors originated from a woman under 30 who had recovered from COVID-19. Both conserved end residues are part of each CDR3. D genes are given only for firm matches. A clone size is listed for some rows: how often the clone was seen (once, few, many), or a class if it is expanded.

clone_size	j_call	d_call	cdr3_length	v_call	cdr3_aa	cdr3_nt
-	TRBJ1-3	-	12	TRBV10-3	CAISYSGNTIYF	TGTGCCATCAGTTACTCTGGAAACACCATATATTTT
-	TRBJ2-3	TRBD1	12	TRBV7-3	CASSLGQGTQYF	TGTGCCAGCAGCCTCGGACAGGGCACGCAGTATTTT
-	TRBJ2-1	TRBD1	13	TRBV7-8	CASRNRGRNEQFF	TGTGCCAGCCGGAACAGGGGTCGGAATGAGCAGTTCTTC
-	TRBJ1-1	TRBD1	14	TRBV3-1/TRBV3-2	CASSRGQGVTEAFF	TGTGCCAGCAGCCGGGGACAGGGAGTCACTGAAGCTTTCTTT
-	TRBJ1-6	TRBD1	15	TRBV2	CASMPGQGLNSPLHF	TGTGCCAGCATGCCCGGACAGGGGTTGAATTCACCCCTCCACTTT
-	TRBJ2-2	-	15	TRBV7-7	CASSLVPGGTGELFF	TGTGCCAGCAGCTTAGTTCCCGGGGGCACCGGGGAGCTGTTTTTT
-	TRBJ2-7	-	14	TRBV13	CASSPNRLSYEQYF	TGTGCCAGCAGCCCGAACAGGCTCTCCTACGAGCAGTACTTC
-	TRBJ1-1	-	13	TRBV19	CASSTGQNTEAFF	TGTGCCAGTAGTACGGGACAGAACACTGAAGCTTTCTTT
-	TRBJ1-6	-	13	TRBV24-1	CATSDRSNSPLHF	TGTGCCACCAGTGATCGCAGTAATTCACCCCTCCACTTT
-	TRBJ2-3	TRBD2	15	TRBV10-1	CASSESQTSFETQYF	TGCGCCAGCAGTGAGTCCCAGACTAGCTTCGAGACGCAGTATTTT
-	TRBJ1-6	TRBD1	15	TRBV7-3	CASSLLGQGNSPLHF	TGTGCCAGCAGCTTATTGGGACAGGGGAATTCACCCCTCCACTTT
-	TRBJ1-2	-	13	TRBV30	CAWTMGGIEGYTF	TGTGCCTGGACCATGGGGGGGATCGAAGGCTACACCTTC
once	TRBJ1-4	-	13	TRBV6-6	CASSGTAAGKLFF	TGTGCCAGCAGTGGTACCGCTGCGGGGAAACTGTTTTTT
-	TRBJ2-3	-	14	TRBV30	CAWRGHTSTDTQYF	TGTGCCTGGAGAGGACACACTAGCACAGATACGCAGTATTTT
once	TRBJ2-7	-	14	TRBV3-1/TRBV3-2	CASSQVASLGEQYF	TGTGCCAGCAGCCAAGTGGCTAGTTTAGGCGAGCAGTACTTC
-	TRBJ2-5	TRBD2	18	TRBV4-1	CASSQEDLLAGGPETQYF	TGCGCCAGCAGCCAAGAAGACTTACTAGCGGGGGGGCCGGAGACCCAGTACTTC
-	TRBJ2-3	-	19	TRBV12-5	CASGFPPTARRTDTDTQYF	TGTGCTAGTGGTTTCCCCCCGACTGCACGTAGGACAGACACAGATACGCAGTATTTT
few	TRBJ1-2	-	16	TRBV28	CASSPRGALRGGGYTF	TGTGCCAGCAGCCCCCGGGGGGCGCTAAGGGGTGGTGGCTACACCTTC
-	TRBJ2-3	TRBD1	15	TRBV7-9	CASTIPGTGIDTQYF	TGTGCCAGCACCATTCCCGGGACAGGGATAGATACGCAGTATTTT
once	TRBJ2-1	TRBD2	18	TRBV19	CASSIVWASGGEGNEQFF	TGTGCCAGTAGTATAGTTTGGGCTAGCGGGGGGGAAGGCAATGAGCAGTTCTTC
once	TRBJ1-2	-	16	TRBV6-1	CASSGAGSGGNLGYTF	TGTGCCAGCAGTGGGGCGGGCAGTGGCGGGAACCTTGGCTACACCTTC
-	TRBJ1-1	-	13	TRBV11-2	CASSLGVNTEAFF	TGTGCCAGCAGCTTAGGAGTCAACACTGAAGCTTTCTTT
-	TRBJ1-2	-	16	TRBV11-2	CASSPTQAPPVYGYTF	TGTGCCAGCAGCCCGACGCAGGCGCCACCCGTCTATGGCTACACCTTC
-	TRBJ2-3	TRBD2	13	TRBV25-1	CASEPSGGNTQYF	TGTGCCAGTGAGCCTTCGGGGGGAAATACGCAGTATTTT
-	TRBJ2-5	-	10	TRBV29-1	CSASQETQYF	TGCAGCGCCTCCCAAGAGACCCAGTACTTC
-	TRBJ2-7	-	16	TRBV6-5	CASSYGHPPRFYEQYF	TGTGCCAGCAGTTACGGACATCCGCCCCGATTCTACGAGCAGTACTTC
-	TRBJ1-2	-	15	TRBV30	CAWSAVGVPHGGYTF	TGTGCCTGGAGTGCGGTCGGGGTCCCCCATGGGGGCTACACCTTC
-	TRBJ2-5	-	13	TRBV6-5	CASNAVYQETQYF	TGTGCCAGCAACGCAGTATACCAAGAGACCCAGTACTTC
-	TRBJ1-1	TRBD1	16	TRBV19	CASSIGSGGLNTEAFF	TGTGCCAGTAGTATTGGATCAGGGGGCTTGAACACTGAAGCTTTCTTT
-	TRBJ2-3	TRBD2	15	TRBV30	CAWSPGGYWLNTQYF	TGTGCCTGGAGTCCCGGGGGGTACTGGCTGAATACGCAGTATTTT
-	TRBJ1-4	TRBD1	15	TRBV5-1	CASSRGQGLGQKLFF	TGCGCCAGCTCGAGGGGGCAGGGGCTGGGGCAAAAACTGTTTTTT
-	TRBJ2-7	-	12	TRBV5-3	CARSLVPNKQYF	TGTGCCAGAAGCTTGGTCCCGAACAAGCAGTACTTC
-	TRBJ2-7	TRBD2	19	TRBV7-8	CASSSRILTGTSGTYEQYF	TGTGCCAGCAGCTCACGCATACTAACCGGGACTAGCGGAACCTACGAGCAGTACTTC
once	TRBJ2-7	TRBD1	16	TRBV28	CASSLLRGRPPYEQYF	TGTGCCAGCAGTTTATTGAGGGGGCGCCCCCCCTACGAGCAGTACTTC
-	TRBJ2-1	-	14	TRBV2	CASSGAPSYNEQFF	TGTGCCAGTAGCGGTGCGCCCTCTTACAATGAGCAGTTCTTC
-	TRBJ2-7	TRBD2	16	TRBV5-1	CASSLAILAGAYEQYF	TGCGCCAGCAGCTTGGCAATCCTAGCGGGAGCCTACGAGCAGTACTTC
-	TRBJ1-3	-	17	TRBV19	CASSILLDGGSGNTIYF	TGTGCCAGTAGTATTCTCCTCGACGGCGGCTCTGGAAACACCATATATTTT
-	TRBJ2-6	-	19	TRBV21-1	CASSKCGYRGRSGANVLTF	TGTGCCAGCAGCAAATGCGGTTACAGGGGGCGGTCGGGGGCCAACGTCCTGACTTTC
-	TRBJ2-2	-	14	TRBV9	CASTPEGFTGELFF	TGTGCCAGCACCCCTGAGGGCTTCACCGGGGAGCTGTTTTTT
-	TRBJ1-2	-	17	TRBV19	CASSESLAPGSPNGYTF	TGTGCCAGTAGTGAGAGTTTAGCGCCAGGATCTCCGAATGGCTACACCTTC
-	TRBJ1-5	-	14	TRBV28	CASSFWGVSQPQHF	TGTGCCAGCAGTTTTTGGGGGGTTTCTCAGCCCCAGCATTTT
-	TRBJ2-3	TRBD2	16	TRBV19	CASSSRLAADTDTQYF	TGTGCCAGTAGTTCCCGACTAGCGGCAGACACAGATACGCAGTATTTT
once	TRBJ2-3	TRBD2	18	TRBV3-1/TRBV3-2	CASSQLYSGSYGTDTQYF	TGTGCCAGCAGCCAACTTTATAGCGGGAGTTACGGCACAGATACGCAGTATTTT
once	TRBJ2-2	-	15	TRBV28	CASSFGRAGTGELFF	TGTGCCAGCAGTTTTGGCAGGGCCGGCACCGGGGAGCTGTTTTTT
-	TRBJ1-4	TRBD1	13	TRBV18	CASSPDRGEKLFF	TGTGCCAGCTCCCCGGACAGGGGAGAAAAACTGTTTTTT
-	TRBJ1-6	-	18	TRBV3-1/TRBV3-2	CASSLLTRVAPNNSPLHF	TGTGCCAGCAGCCTACTGACCAGGGTAGCTCCGAATAATTCACCCCTCCACTTT
few	TRBJ2-7	-	12	TRBV7-9	CATPGIGDEQYF	TGTGCCACCCCAGGGATTGGGGACGAGCAGTACTTC
-	TRBJ2-2	-	14	TRBV24-1	CATSDLRVTGELFF	TGTGCCACCAGTGATTTGAGAGTAACCGGGGAGCTGTTTTTT
-	TRBJ2-2	-	18	TRBV18	CASSPALVAELNTGELFF	TGTGCCAGCTCACCCGCCCTCGTAGCGGAACTTAACACCGGGGAGCTGTTTTTT
-	TRBJ1-6	-	13	TRBV12-3/TRBV12-4	CASRVDYNSPLHF	TGTGCCAGTCGGGTTGACTATAATTCACCCCTCCACTTT
-	TRBJ2-3	TRBD2	16	TRBV2	CASSQARLAGGNTQYF	TGTGCCAGCTCTCAAGCCAGACTAGCGGGAGGCAATACGCAGTATTTT
few	TRBJ1-2	-	16	TRBV3-1/TRBV3-2	CASSRGHWEEIYGYTF	TGTGCCAGCAGCCGAGGACATTGGGAGGAAATCTATGGCTACACCTTC
-	TRBJ2-2	-	16	TRBV11-3	CASSLEGGLNTGELFF	TGTGCCAGCAGCTTAGAGGGGGGACTCAACACCGGGGAGCTGTTTTTT
once	TRBJ1-4	TRBD1	13	TRBV19	CASSGTGSEKLFF	TGTGCCAGTAGCGGGACAGGGAGTGAAAAACTGTTTTTT
-	TRBJ1-2	TRBD1	16	TRBV5-6	CASSLRRTGTNYGYTF	TGTGCCAGCAGCTTGCGAAGGACAGGGACTAACTATGGCTACACCTTC
-	TRBJ2-7	TRBD1	15	TRBV11-1	CASSFQGARMYEQYF	TGTGCCAGCAGCTTCCAGGGGGCGCGGATGTACGAGCAGTACTTC
-	TRBJ2-1	-	18	TRBV5-4	CASSTGPGFAPAAGEQFF	TGTGCCAGCAGCACCGGACCCGGATTCGCCCCGGCCGCGGGGGAGCAGTTCTTC